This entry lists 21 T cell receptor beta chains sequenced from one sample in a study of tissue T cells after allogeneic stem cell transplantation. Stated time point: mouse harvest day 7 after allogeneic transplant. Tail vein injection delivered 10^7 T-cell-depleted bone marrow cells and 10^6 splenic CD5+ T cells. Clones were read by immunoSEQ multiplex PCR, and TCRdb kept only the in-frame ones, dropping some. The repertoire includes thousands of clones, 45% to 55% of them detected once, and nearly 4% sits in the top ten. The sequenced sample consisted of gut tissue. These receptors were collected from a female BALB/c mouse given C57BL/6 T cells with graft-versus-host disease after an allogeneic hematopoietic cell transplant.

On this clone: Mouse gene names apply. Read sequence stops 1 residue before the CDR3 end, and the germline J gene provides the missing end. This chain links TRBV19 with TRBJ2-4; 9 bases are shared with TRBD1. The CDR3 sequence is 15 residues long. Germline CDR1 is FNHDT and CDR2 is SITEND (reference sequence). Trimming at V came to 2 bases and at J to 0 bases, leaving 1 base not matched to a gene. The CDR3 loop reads CASSMGQGSQNTLYF. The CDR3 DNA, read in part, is TGTGCCAGCAGTATGGGACAGGGTAGTCAAAACACCTTGTAC. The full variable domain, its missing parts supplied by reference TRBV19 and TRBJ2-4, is GGIITQTPKFLIGQEGQKLTLKCQQNFNHDTMYWYRQDSGKGLRLIYYSITENDLQKGDLSEGYDASREKKSSFSLTVTSAQKNEMAVFLCASSMGQGSQNTLYFGAGTRLSVL.

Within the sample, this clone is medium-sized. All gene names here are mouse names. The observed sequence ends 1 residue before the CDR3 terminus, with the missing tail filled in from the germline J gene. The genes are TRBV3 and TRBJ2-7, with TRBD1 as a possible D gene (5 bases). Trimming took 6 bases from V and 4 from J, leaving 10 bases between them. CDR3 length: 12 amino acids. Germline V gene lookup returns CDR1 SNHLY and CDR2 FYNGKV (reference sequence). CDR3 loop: CASSPDKYEQYF. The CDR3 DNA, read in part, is TGTGCCAGCAGTCCGGACAAATATGAACAGTAC. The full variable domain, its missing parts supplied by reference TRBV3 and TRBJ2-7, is GPKVLQIPSHQIIDMGQMVTLNCDPVSNHLYFYWYKQILGQQMEFLVNFYNGKVMEKSKLFKDQFSVERPDGSYFTLKIQPTALEDSAVYFCASSPDKYEQYFGPGTRLTVL.

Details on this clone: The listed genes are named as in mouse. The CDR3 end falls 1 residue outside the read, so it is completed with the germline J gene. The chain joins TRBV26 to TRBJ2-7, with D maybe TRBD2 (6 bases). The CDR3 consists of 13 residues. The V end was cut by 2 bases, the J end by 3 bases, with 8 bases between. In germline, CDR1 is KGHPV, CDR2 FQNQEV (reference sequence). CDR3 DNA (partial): TGTGCCAGCAGTCTGGGGGGGTTCTATGAACAGTAC. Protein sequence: CASSLGGFYEQY. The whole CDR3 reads CASSLGGFYEQYF.

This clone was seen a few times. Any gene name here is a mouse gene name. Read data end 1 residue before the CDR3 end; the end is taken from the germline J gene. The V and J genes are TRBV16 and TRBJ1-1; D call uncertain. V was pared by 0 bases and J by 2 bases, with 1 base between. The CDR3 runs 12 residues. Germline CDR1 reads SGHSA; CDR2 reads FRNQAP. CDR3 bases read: TGTGCAAGCAGCTTAGATAACACAGAAGTCTTC. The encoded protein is CASSLDNTEVF. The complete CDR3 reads CASSLDNTEVFF.

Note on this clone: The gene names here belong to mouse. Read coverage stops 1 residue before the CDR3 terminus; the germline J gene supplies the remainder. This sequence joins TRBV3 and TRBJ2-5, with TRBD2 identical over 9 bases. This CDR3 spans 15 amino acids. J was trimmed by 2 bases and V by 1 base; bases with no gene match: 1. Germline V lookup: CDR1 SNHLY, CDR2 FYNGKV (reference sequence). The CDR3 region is CASSLVWGGQDTQYF. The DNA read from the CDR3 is TGTGCCAGCAGCTTAGTCTGGGGGGGCCAAGACACCCAGTAC.

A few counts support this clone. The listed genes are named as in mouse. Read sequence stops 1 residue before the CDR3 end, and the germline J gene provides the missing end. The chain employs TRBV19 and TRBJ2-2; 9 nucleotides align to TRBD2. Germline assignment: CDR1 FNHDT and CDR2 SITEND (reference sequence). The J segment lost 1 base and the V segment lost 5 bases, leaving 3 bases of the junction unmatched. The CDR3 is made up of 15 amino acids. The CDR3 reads CASRLGGLNTGQLYF. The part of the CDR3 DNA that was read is TGTGCCAGCAGGTTGGGGGGGCTAAACACCGGGCAGCTCTAC.

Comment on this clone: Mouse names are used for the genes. The CDR3 sequence: CASGDGTGGAYAEQFF. CDR3 DNA (partial): TGTGCCAGCGGTGATGGGACTGGGGGGGCCTATGCTGAGCAGTTC. V usage is TRBV13-2 and J usage is TRBJ2-1; the match to TRBD2 covers 13 bases. The sequence runs out 1 residue before the end of the CDR3; the remainder is reconstructed from the germline J gene. The CDR3 has 16 amino acids. After removal of 0 bases from V and 3 bases from J, the junction contained 0 bases not matched to a gene. From germline, CDR1 is NNHNN and CDR2 SYGAGS (reference sequence).

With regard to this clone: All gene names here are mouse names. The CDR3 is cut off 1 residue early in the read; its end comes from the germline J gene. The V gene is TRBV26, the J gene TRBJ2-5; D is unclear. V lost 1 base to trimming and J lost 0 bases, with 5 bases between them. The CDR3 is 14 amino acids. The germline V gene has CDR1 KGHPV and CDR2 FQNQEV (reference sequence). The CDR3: CASSLWGNQDTQYF. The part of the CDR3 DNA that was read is TGTGCCAGCAGTCTGTGGGGTAACCAAGACACCCAGTAC.

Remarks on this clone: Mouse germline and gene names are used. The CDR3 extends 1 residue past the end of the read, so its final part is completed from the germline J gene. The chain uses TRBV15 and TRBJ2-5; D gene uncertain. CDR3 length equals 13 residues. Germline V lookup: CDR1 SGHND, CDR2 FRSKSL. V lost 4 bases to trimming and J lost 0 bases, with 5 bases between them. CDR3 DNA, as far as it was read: TGTGCCAGCAGTTCCGGTAACCAAGACACCCAGTAC. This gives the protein CASSSGNQDTQY. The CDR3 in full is CASSSGNQDTQYF.

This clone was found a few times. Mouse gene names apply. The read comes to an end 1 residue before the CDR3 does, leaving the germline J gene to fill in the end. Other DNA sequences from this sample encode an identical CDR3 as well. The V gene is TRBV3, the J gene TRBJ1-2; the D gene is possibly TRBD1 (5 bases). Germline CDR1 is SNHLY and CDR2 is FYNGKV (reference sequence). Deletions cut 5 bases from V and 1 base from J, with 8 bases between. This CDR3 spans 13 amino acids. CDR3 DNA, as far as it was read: TGTGCCAGCAGCGGGCAGGGAAACTCCGACTACACC. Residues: CASSGQGNSDYT. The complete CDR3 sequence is CASSGQGNSDYTF.

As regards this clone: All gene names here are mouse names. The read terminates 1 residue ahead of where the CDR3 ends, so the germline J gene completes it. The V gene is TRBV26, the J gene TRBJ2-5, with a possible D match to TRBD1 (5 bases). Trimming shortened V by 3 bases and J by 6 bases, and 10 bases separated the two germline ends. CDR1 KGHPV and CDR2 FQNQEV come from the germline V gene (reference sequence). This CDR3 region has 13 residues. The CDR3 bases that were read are TGTGCCAGCAGTCTCTCAGGGAGGGACACCCAGTAC. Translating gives CASSLSGRDTQY. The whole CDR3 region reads CASSLSGRDTQYF.

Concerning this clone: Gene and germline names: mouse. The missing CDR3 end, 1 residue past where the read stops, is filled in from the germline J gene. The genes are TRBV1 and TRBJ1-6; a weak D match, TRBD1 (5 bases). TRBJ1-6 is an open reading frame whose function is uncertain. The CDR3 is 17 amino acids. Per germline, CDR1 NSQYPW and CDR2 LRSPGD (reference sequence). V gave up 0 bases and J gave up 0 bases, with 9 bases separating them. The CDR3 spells CTCSADRGTSYNSPLYF. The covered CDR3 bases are TGCACCTGCAGTGCAGATCGGGGCACTTCCTATAATTCGCCCCTCTAC.

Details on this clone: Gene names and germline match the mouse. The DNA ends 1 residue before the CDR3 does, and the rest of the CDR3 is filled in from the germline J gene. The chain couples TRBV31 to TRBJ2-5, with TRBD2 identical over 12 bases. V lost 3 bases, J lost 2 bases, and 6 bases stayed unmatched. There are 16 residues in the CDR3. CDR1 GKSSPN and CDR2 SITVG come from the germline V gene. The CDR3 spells CAWSLGTGGRQDTQYF. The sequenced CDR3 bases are TGTGCCTGGAGCCTTGGGACTGGGGGGCGCCAAGACACCCAGTAC.

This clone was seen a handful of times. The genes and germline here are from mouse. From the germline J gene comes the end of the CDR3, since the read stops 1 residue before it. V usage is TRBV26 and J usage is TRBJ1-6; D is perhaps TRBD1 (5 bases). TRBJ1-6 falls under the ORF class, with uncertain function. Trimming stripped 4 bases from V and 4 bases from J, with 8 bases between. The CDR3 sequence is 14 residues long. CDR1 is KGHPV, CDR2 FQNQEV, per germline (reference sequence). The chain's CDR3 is CASSPDSYNSPLYF. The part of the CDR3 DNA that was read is TGTGCCAGCAGTCCCGACAGTTATAATTCGCCCCTCTAC.

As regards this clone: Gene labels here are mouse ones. CDR3 sequence reads: CASSSDRGRSSKQYF. The CDR3 DNA, read in part, is TGTGCCAGCAGTAGTGACAGGGGGCGCTCGTCCAAACAGTAC. V gene TRBV14 combines with J gene TRBJ2-7, with 10 bases lining up with TRBD1. From the germline J gene comes the end of the CDR3, since the read stops 1 residue before it. Germline trimming cut 4 bases from V and 8 bases from J; bases unmatched to any gene: 12. This CDR3 contains 15 residues. Germline CDR1 reads SGHDT; CDR2 reads FRDEAV.

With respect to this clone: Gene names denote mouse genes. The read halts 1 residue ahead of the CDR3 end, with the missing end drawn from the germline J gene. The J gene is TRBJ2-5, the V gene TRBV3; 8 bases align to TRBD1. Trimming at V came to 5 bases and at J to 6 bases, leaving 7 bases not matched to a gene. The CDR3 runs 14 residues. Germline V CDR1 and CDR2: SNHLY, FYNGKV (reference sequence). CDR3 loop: CASSPRGQGDTQYF. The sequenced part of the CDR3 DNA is TGTGCCAGCAGCCCCAGGGGGCAGGGGGACACCCAGTAC.

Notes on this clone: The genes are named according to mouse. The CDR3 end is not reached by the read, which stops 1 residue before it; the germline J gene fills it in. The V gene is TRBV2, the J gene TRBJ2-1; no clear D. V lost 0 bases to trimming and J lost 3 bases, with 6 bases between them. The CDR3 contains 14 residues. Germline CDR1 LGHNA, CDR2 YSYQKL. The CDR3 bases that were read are TGTGCCAGCAGCCAAGACAGGCTCTATGCTGAGCAGTTC. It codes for CASSQDRLYAEQF. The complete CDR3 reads CASSQDRLYAEQFF.

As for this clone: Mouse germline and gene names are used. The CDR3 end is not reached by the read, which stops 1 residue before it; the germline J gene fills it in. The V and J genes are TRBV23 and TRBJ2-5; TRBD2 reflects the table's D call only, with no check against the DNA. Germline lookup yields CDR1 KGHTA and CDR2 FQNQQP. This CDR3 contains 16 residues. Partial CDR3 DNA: TGCTCCAGCAGTCAATCGGCTGGGGGGGCGCGGGACACCCAGTAC. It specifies CSSSQSAGGARDTQY. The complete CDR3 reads CSSSQSAGGARDTQYF.

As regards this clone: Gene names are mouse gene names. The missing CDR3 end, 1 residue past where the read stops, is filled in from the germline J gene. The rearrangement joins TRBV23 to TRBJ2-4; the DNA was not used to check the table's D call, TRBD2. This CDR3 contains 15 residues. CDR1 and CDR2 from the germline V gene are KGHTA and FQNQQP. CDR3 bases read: TGCTCCAGCAGTCTCCGACTGCCTAGTCAAAACACCTTGTAC. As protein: CSSSLRLPSQNTLY. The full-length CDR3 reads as CSSSLRLPSQNTLYF.

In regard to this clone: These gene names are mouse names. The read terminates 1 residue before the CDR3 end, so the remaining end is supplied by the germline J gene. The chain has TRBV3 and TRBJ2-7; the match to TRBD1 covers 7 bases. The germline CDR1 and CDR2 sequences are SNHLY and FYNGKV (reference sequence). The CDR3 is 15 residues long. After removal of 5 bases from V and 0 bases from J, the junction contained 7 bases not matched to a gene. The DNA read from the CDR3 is TGTGCCAGCAGCCCCCGACAGGGAAGCTCCTATGAACAGTAC. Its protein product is CASSPRQGSSYEQY. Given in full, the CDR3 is CASSPRQGSSYEQYF.

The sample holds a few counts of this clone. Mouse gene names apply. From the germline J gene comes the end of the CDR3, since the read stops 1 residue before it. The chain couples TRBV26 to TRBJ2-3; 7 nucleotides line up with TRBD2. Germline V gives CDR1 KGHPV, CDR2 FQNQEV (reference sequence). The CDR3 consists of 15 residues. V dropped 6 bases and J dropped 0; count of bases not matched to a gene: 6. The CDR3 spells CASSPVGGSAETLYF. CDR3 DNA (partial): TGTGCCAGCAGCCCCGTGGGGGGTAGTGCAGAAACGCTGTAT. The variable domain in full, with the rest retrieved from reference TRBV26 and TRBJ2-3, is NSKVIQTPRYLVKGQGQKAKMRCIPEKGHPVVFWYQQNKNNEFKFLINFQNQEVLQQIDMTEKRFSAECPSNSPCSLEIQSSEAGDSALYLCASSPVGGSAETLYFGSGTRLTVL.